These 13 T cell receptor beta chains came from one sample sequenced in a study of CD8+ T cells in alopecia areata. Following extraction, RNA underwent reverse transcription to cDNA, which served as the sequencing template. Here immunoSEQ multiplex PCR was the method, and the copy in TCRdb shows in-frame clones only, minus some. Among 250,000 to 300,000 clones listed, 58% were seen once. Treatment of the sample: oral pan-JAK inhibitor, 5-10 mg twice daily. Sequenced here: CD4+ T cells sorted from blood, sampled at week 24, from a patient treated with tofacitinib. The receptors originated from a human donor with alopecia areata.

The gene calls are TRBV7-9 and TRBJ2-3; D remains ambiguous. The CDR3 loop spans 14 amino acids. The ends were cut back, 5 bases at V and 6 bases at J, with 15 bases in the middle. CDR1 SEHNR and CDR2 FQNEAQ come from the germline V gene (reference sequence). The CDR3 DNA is TGTGCCAGCAGCCTCCCTTCGATAGGGGATACGCAGTATTTT. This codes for CASSLPSIGDTQYF.

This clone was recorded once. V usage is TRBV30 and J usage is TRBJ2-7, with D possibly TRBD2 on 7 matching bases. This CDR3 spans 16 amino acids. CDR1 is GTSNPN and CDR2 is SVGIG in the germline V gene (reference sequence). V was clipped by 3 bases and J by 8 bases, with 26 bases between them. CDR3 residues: CAWRSTPRGGAFKQYF. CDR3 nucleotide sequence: TGTGCCTGGAGAAGTACCCCTAGGGGGGGCGCATTTAAGCAGTACTTC. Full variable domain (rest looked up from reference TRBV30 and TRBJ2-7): SQTIHQWPATLVQPVGSPLSLECTVEGTSNPNLYWYRQAAGRGLQLLFYSVGIGQISSEVPQNLSASRPQDRQFILSSKKLLLSDSGFYLCAWRSTPRGGAFKQYFGPGTRLTVT.

The CDR3 loop is CASSLVGSGYQETQYF. The CDR3 region has the DNA TGTGCCAGCAGCTTGGTGGGCTCAGGGTACCAAGAGACCCAGTACTTC. This rearrangement joins TRBV5-6 to TRBJ2-5; TRBD1 might be the D (5 bases). V was shortened by 0 bases and J by 0 bases, with 12 bases between the two germline ends. The length of the CDR3 is 16 residues. Germline CDR1 and CDR2: SGHDT and YYEEEE. The full variable domain, in which reference TRBV5-6 and TRBJ2-5 provide the parts outside the CDR3, is DAGVTQSPTHLIKTRGQQVTLRCSPKSGHDTVSWYQQALGQGPQFIFQYYEEEERQRGNFPDRFSGHQFPNYSSELNVNALLLGDSALYLCASSLVGSGYQETQYFGPGTRLLVL.

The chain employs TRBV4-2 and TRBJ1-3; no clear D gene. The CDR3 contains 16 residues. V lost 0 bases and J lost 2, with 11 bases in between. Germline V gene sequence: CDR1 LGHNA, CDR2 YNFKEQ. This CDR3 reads CASSQEGRRAGNTIYF. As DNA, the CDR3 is TGTGCCAGCAGCCAAGAGGGTCGGCGGGCTGGAAACACCATATATTTT.

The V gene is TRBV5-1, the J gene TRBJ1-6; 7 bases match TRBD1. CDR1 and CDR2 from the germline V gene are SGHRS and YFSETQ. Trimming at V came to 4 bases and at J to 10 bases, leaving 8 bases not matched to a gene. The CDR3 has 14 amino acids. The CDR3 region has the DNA TGCGCCAGCAGCCCTGAGGGGGCCAGGTCACCCCTCCACTTT. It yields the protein CASSPEGARSPLHF.

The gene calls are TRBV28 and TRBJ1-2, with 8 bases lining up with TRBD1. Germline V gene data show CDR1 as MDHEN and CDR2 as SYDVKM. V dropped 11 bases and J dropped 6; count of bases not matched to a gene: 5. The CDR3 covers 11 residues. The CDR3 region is CAATGVDGYTF. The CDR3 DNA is TGTGCCGCGACAGGGGTCGATGGCTACACCTTC.

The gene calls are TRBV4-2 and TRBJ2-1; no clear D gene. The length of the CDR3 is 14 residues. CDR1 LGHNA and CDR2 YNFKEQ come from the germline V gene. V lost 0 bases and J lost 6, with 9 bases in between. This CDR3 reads CASSQDKESNEQFF. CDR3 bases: TGTGCCAGCAGCCAAGATAAGGAGTCCAATGAGCAGTTCTTC.

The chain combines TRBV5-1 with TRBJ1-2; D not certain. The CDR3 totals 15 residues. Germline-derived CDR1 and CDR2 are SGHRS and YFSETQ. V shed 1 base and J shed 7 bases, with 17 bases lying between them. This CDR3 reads CASSLSPGPGSGYTF. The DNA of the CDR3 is TGCGCCAGCAGCTTGTCCCCCGGTCCAGGAAGTGGCTACACCTTC. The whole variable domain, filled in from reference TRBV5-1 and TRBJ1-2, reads KAGVTQTPRYLIKTRGQQVTLSCSPISGHRSVSWYQQTPGQGLQFLFEYFSETQRNKGNFPGRFSGRQFSNSRSEMNVSTLELGDSALYLCASSLSPGPGSGYTFGSGTRLTVV.

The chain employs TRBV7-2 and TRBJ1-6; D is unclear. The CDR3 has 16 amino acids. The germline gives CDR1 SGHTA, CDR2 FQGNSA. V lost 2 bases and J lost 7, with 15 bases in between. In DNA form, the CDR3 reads TGTGCCAGCAGCTTACGACCCCGGGCGGAGAATTCACCCCTCCACTTT. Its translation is CASSLRPRAENSPLHF.

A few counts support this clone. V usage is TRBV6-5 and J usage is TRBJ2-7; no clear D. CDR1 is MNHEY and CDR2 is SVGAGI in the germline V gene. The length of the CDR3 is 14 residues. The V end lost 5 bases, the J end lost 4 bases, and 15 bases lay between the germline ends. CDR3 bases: TGTGCCAGCAGTCCGGACGGATTTGATTACGAGCAGTACTTC. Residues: CASSPDGFDYEQYF.

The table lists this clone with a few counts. The CDR3 loop reads CASSLGRGVGSEQYF. Here the CDR3 DNA reads TGCGCCAGCAGCTTGGGGAGAGGAGTGGGTTCGGAGCAGTACTTC. The rearrangement uses TRBV5-1 and TRBJ2-7; unclear D gene. Trimming took off 0 bases at V and 7 bases at J, with 17 bases between the two ends. The CDR3 spans 15 residues. Germline lookup yields CDR1 SGHRS and CDR2 YFSETQ.

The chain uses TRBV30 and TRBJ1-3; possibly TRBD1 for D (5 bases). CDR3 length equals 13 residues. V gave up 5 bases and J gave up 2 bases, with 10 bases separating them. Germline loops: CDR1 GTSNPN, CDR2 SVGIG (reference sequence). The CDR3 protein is CAWGTGPGNTIYF. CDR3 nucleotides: TGTGCCTGGGGGACGGGCCCTGGAAACACCATATATTTT.

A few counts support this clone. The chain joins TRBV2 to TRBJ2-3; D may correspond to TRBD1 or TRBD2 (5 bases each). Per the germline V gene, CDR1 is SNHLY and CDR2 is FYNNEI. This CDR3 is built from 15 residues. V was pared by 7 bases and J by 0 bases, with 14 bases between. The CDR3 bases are TGTGCCAGCAAGTCCGAGGGGCCTAGCACAGATACGCAGTATTTT. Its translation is CASKSEGPSTDTQYF.